This paragraph covers one TCR beta chain sequence. Its antigen is not known. The data stem from a study of cytomegalovirus exposure and HLA in healthy donors. Findings and limits, study-wide: Approximately 160 TCR beta chains were listed as cytomegalovirus-associated.

Germline V gene lookup returns CDR1 MGHDK and CDR2 SYGVNS. V was trimmed by 5 bases and J by 2 bases, leaving 12 bases between them. CDR3 size: 14 residues. This table comes from immunoSEQ multiplex PCR, and its TCRdb copy is limited to in-frame clones, with some not included. This sample has 90,000 to 120,000 clones, with 70% to 85% found just once. The receptor comes from a woman aged 18 to 35 in good health and CMV-seronegative. The V call is TRBV25-1, the J call TRBJ1-1; tentative D call: TRBD1 (6 bases). Sequenced: PBMCs. CDR3 sequence (DNA): TGTGCCAGCAGTAACCAGACAGGCAACACTGAAGCTTTCTTT. Translating gives CASSNQTGNTEAFF. Using reference TRBV25-1 and TRBJ1-1 for the parts outside the CDR3, the full variable domain is EADIYQTPRYLVIGTGKKITLECSQTMGHDKMYWYQQDPGMELHLIHYSYGVNSTEKGDLSSESTVSRIRTEHFPLTLESARPSHTSQYLCASSNQTGNTEAFFGQGTRLTVV.